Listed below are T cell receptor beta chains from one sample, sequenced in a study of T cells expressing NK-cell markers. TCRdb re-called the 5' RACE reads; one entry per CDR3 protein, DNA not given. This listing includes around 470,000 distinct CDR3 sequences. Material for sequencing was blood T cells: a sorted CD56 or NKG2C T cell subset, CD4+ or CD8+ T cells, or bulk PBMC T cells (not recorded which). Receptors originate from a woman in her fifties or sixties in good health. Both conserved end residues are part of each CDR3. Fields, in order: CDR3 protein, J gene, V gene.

CDR3: CAVSGHGDQPQHF
J: TRBJ1-5
V: TRBV10-3

CDR3: CATSRDPEGSEQYF
J: TRBJ2-7
V: TRBV15

CDR3: CASSLGPLKQETQYF
J: TRBJ2-5
V: TRBV11-3

CDR3: CASSSLGGADGANVLTF
J: TRBJ2-6
V: TRBV3-1

CDR3: CASSEGGSGANVLTF
J: TRBJ2-6
V: TRBV6-1

CDR3: CASSQVRSYTF
J: TRBJ1-2
V: TRBV3-1

CDR3: CASKLAPTAELFF
J: TRBJ2-2
V: TRBV6-1

CDR3: CASSFQTGGGEAFF
J: TRBJ1-1
V: TRBV7-2

CDR3: CASSQSYGFQETQYF
J: TRBJ2-5
V: TRBV4-1

CDR3: CASNLGQGSADTQYF
J: TRBJ2-3
V: TRBV12-3/TRBV12-4

CDR3: CATRLGGFWYF
J: TRBJ2-3
V: TRBV24-1

CDR3: CASTDLQVPHEQYF
J: TRBJ2-7
V: TRBV28

CDR3: CASRGIGGGMDIQYF
J: TRBJ2-4
V: TRBV27

CDR3: CASSHSTRVAKNIQYF
J: TRBJ2-4
V: TRBV7-9

CDR3: CSAGQYRNTGELFF
J: TRBJ2-2
V: TRBV29-1

CDR3: CASTLLSSYNEQFF
J: TRBJ2-1
V: TRBV12-3/TRBV12-4

CDR3: CSVGGQGWGEKLFF
J: TRBJ1-4
V: TRBV29-1

CDR3: CASSPEQGHGELFF
J: TRBJ2-2
V: TRBV9

CDR3: CASSVDSGRVQGEQFF
J: TRBJ2-1
V: TRBV10-2

CDR3: CSVRIYRGQGGELFF
J: TRBJ2-2
V: TRBV29-1

CDR3: CASSQDREGYNEQFF
J: TRBJ2-1
V: TRBV18

CDR3: CASSGPAGEETQYF
J: TRBJ2-5
V: TRBV11-3

CDR3: CASSLAPEFSGSPLHF
J: TRBJ1-6
V: TRBV5-1

CDR3: CSARVMRGNPPNKNIQYF
J: TRBJ2-4
V: TRBV20-1

CDR3: CATSDGGTGAAETQYF
J: TRBJ2-5
V: TRBV24-1

CDR3: CASSTRTGINYGYTF
J: TRBJ1-2
V: TRBV2

CDR3: CSARAQGRVSTEAFF
J: TRBJ1-1
V: TRBV20-1

CDR3: CASSPANGGTDTQYF
J: TRBJ2-3
V: TRBV5-1

CDR3: CSVERGQISYGYTF
J: TRBJ1-2
V: TRBV29-1

CDR3: CASSLGGGTVREQFF
J: TRBJ2-1
V: TRBV5-5

CDR3: CASSLGTPGPVSASEQFF
J: TRBJ2-1
V: TRBV7-2

CDR3: CATSEILLGGRQTGELFF
J: TRBJ2-2
V: TRBV24-1

CDR3: CASSGGRAEQFF
J: TRBJ2-1
V: TRBV3-1

CDR3: CASSEPGGQYF
J: TRBJ2-3
V: TRBV6-1

CDR3: CASSAQREGQLFF
J: TRBJ2-2
V: TRBV9

CDR3: CASVPGGGANVLTF
J: TRBJ2-6
V: TRBV7-9

CDR3: CASSKERFLAAERAAKNIQYF
J: TRBJ2-4
V: TRBV21-1